This entry is about one T cell receptor beta chain. There are many counts of this clonotype. Its antigen specificity is not known. There are no base qualities to consult, and no much larger clone falls within one base. Reading from cysteine to phenylalanine, the CDR3 counts 13 amino acids. Just the 39-base CDR3 DNA is kept, in frame starting at base 1. V has 1 base trimmed and J has 7 bases trimmed; junction bases matching no gene number 3. CDR1 is given as MGHRA and CDR2 as YSYEKL, both from the germline V gene. The data derive from a study of CD8 T cells in ankylosing spondylitis (dated by TCRdb to 2016 to 2017). Context from the whole study: The study profiled T cell receptor beta repertoires in healthy donors and ankylosing spondylitis patients to find disease-linked TCR variants. The full study cohort was made up of about 25 ankylosing spondylitis patients and 108 healthy donors. Peripheral blood was sampled, and synovial fluid was additionally collected from ankylosing spondylitis patients. The paper as a whole reports these results and caveats: In peripheral blood, the disease-linked clones were found at relatively low frequencies and had a CD8+ phenotype. The disease-linked clones were reported to be significantly enriched in matched synovial fluid samples from ankylosing spondylitis patients. Some motif variants were previously reported in synovial fluid and blood of reactive arthritis patients, suggesting common disease-initiation mechanisms. A TCR beta motif made up of several highly homologous amino acid variants appeared to be characteristic of blood from ankylosing spondylitis patients.

Sequencing was performed on an Illumina HiSeq 2500. Quantitative 5'-RACE with molecular barcodes was the method used to prepare the TCR beta libraries. In the authors' own workflow: A new computational method based on a probabilistic model of VDJ rearrangement was used to identify disease-linked TCR variants. The public sequencing data were trimmed at Q25 with fastp and processed into clonotypes with MiXCR by TCRdb, which kept only in-frame beta chains. Rows with a matching CDR3 protein are joined into one entry that keeps the most common DNA and genes. The V and J calls follow TCRdb's processing rather than the paper's. This sample comprises some 240,000 distinct CDR3 sequences, about 24% of them detected only once. More than 0.6% of the sample goes to the ten largest clones.

The sequence joins TRBV4-1 to TRBJ2-7; TRBD1 aligns with 8 central bases. Sequencing used blood, either unsorted or a sorted T cell fraction (not recorded which). The TCR sequence derives from a male donor with ankylosing spondylitis or in good health (not recorded which). The nucleotides read TGCGCCAGCAGCCAAGGGACAGGGATTGAGCAGTACTTC. This encodes CASSQGTGIEQYF.